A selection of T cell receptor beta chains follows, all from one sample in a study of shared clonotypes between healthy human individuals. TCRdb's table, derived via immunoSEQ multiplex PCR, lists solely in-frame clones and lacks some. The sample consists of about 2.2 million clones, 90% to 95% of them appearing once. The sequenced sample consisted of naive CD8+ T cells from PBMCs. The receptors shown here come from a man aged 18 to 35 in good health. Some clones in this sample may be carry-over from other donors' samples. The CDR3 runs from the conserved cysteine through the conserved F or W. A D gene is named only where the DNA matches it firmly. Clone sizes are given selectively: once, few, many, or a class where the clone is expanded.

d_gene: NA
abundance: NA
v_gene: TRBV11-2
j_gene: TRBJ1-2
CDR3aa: CASSPRGVHTF
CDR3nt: TGTGCCAGCAGCCCGCGGGGGGTCCACACCTTC

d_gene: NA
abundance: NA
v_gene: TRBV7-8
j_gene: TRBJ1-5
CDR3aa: CASSPGLLRQPQHF
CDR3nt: TGTGCCAGCAGCCCGGGACTACTTCGTCAGCCCCAGCATTTT

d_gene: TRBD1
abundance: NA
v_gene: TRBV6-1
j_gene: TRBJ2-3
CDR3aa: CGGQGASGTDTQYF
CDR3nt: TGTGGGGGACAGGGGGCGAGTGGCACAGATACGCAGTATTTT

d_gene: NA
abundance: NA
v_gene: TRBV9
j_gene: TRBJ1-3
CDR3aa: CASSVRGMGGTIYF
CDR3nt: TGTGCCAGCAGCGTTAGAGGAATGGGTGGCACCATATATTTT

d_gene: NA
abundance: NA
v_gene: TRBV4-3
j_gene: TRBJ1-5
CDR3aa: CASSQRGDGNQPQHF
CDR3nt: TGCGCCAGCAGCCAAAGAGGGGATGGCAATCAGCCCCAGCATTTT

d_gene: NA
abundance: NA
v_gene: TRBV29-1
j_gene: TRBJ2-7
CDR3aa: CSVLGAESNSYEQYF
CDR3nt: TGCAGCGTTCTAGGGGCGGAATCCAACTCCTACGAGCAGTACTTC

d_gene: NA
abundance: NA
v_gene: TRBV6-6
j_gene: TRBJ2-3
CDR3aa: CASTLDRTDTQYF
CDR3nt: TGTGCCAGCACCCTCGACCGCACAGATACGCAGTATTTT

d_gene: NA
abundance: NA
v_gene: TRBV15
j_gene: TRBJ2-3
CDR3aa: CATSRGDGNTDTQYF
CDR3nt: TGTGCCACCAGCAGAGGGGACGGAAACACAGATACGCAGTATTTT

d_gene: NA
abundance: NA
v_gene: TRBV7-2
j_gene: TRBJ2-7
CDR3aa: CASSFPGTFDEQYF
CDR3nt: TGTGCCAGCAGCTTCCCCGGGACATTCGACGAGCAGTACTTC

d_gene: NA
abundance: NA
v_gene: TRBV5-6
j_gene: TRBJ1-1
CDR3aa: CASSLGVSWPEAFF
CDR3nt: TGTGCCAGCAGCTTGGGGGTTTCATGGCCTGAAGCTTTCTTT

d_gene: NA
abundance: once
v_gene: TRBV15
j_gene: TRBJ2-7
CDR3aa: CATSRASSWGYEQYF
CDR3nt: TGTGCCACCAGCAGAGCTTCCTCATGGGGGTACGAGCAGTACTTC

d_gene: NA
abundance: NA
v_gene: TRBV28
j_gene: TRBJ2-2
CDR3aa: CASSLTGNTGELFF
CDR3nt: TGTGCCAGCAGCTTAACAGGGAACACCGGGGAGCTGTTTTTT

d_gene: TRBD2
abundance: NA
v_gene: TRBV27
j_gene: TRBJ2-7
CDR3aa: CASSWGLGYEQYF
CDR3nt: TGTGCCAGCAGCTGGGGACTAGGGTACGAGCAGTACTTC

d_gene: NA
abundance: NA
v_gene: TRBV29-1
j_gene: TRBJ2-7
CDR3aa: CSVEEERNSYEQYF
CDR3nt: TGCAGCGTTGAAGAAGAGCGGAATTCCTACGAGCAGTACTTC

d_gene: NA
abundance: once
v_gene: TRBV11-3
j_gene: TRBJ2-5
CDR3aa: CASSPRHLETQYF
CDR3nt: TGTGCCAGCAGCCCGAGGCACCTTGAGACCCAGTACTTC

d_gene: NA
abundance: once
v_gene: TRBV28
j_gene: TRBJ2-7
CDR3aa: CASSLPPADEYFEQYF
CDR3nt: TGTGCCAGCAGTTTACCTCCGGCAGACGAATACTTCGAGCAGTACTTC

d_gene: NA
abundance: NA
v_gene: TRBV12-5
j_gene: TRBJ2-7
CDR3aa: CASGLSTHEQYF
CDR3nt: TGTGCTAGTGGTTTGAGCACCCACGAGCAGTACTTC